This T cell receptor beta chain comes out of a study of T cell changes during pregnancy in multiple sclerosis. Only in-frame clones appear in the TCRdb table, and some are missing; sequencing was by immunoSEQ multiplex PCR. The data contain tens of thousands of clones, 89% of them singletons. The CDR3 length is 14 residues. Per germline, CDR1 MNHEY and CDR2 SVGAGI. J gave up 7 bases and V 5 bases, and 6 bases lay outside the gene matches. Sample: CD4+ T cells from peripheral blood mononuclear cells, taken in the first trimester of pregnancy. The chain carries TRBV6-5 and TRBJ1-2; 11 bases map to TRBD1. This clonotype originated in a female donor with multiple sclerosis, enrolled in a pregnancy study. CDR3 region: CASSQGQGAVGYTF. CDR3 DNA sequence: TGTGCCAGCAGTCAAGGACAGGGGGCGGTTGGCTACACCTTC.